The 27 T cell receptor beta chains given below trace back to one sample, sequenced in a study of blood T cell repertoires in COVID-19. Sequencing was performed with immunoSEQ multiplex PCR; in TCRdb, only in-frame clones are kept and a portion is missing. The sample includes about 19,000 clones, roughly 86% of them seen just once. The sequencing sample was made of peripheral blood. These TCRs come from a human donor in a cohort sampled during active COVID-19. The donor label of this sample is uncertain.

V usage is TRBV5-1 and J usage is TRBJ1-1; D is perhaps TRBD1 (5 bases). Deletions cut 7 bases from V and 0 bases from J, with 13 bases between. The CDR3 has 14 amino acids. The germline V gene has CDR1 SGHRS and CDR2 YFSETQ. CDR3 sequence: CASASGGVNTEAFF. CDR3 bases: TGCGCCAGCGCCTCCGGGGGGGTGAACACTGAAGCTTTCTTT.

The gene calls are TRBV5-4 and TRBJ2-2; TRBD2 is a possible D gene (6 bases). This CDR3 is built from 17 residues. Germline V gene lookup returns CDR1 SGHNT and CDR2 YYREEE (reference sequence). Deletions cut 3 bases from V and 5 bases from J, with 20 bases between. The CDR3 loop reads CASSYFFSRDFTGELFF. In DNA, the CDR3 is TGTGCCAGCAGCTACTTTTTCTCCCGGGACTTTACCGGGGAGCTGTTTTTT. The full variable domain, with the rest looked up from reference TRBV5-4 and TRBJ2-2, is ETGVTQSPTHLIKTRGQQVTLRCSSQSGHNTVSWYQQALGQGPQFIFQYYREEENGRGNFPPRFSGLQFPNYSSELNVNALELDDSALYLCASSYFFSRDFTGELFFGEGSRLTVL.

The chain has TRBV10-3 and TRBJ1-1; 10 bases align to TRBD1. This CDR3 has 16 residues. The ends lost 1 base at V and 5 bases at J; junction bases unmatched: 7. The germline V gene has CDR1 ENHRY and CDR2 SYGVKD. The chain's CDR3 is CAISEFETGGGTEAFF. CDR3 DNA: TGTGCCATCAGTGAGTTTGAGACAGGGGGCGGGACTGAAGCTTTCTTT.

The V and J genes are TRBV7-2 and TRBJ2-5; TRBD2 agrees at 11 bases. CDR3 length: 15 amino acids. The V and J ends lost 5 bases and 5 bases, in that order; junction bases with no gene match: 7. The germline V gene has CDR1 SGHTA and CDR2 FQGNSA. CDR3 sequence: CASSLLAGVGETQYF. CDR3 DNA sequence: TGTGCCAGCAGCCTACTAGCGGGAGTGGGGGAGACCCAGTACTTC.

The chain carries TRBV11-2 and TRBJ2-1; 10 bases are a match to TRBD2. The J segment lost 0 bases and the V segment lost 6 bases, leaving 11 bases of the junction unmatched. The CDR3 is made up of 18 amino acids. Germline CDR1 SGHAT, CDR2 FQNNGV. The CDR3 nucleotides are TGTGCCAGCAGTTCTAGCGGGAGTCATCGTCTCTCCTACAATGAGCAGTTCTTC. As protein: CASSSSGSHRLSYNEQFF.

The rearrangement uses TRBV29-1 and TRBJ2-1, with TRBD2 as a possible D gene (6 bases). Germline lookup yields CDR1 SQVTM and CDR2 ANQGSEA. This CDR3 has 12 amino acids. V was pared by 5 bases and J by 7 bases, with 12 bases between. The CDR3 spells CSVSRLVNEQFF. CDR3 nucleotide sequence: TGCAGCGTTTCGAGACTAGTTAATGAGCAGTTCTTC.

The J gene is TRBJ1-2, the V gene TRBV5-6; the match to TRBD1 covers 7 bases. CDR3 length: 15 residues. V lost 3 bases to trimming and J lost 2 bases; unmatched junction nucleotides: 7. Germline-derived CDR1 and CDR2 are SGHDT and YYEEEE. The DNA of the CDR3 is TGTGCCAGCAGCTACCGGGACAGCGGAAACTATGGCTACACCTTC. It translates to CASSYRDSGNYGYTF.

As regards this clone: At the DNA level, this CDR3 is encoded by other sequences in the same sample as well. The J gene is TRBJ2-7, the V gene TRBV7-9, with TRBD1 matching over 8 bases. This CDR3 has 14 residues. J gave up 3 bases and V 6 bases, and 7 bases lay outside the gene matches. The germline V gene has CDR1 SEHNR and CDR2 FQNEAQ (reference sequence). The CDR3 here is CASSLTGVNYEQYF. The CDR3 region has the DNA TGTGCCAGCAGTTTGACAGGGGTAAACTACGAGCAGTACTTC.

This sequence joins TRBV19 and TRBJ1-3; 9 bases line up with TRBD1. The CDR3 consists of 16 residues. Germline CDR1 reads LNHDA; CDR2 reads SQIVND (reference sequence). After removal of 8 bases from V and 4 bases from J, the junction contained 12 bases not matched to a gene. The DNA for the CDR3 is TGTGCCAGTCAGCGGGACAGGGAGTTACAAGGAAACACCATATATTTT. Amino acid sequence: CASQRDRELQGNTIYF.

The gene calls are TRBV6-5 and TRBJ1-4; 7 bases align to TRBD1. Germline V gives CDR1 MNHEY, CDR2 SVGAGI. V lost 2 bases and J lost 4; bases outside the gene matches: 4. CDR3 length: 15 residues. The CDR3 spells CASSYRGTDNEKLFF. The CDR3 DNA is TGTGCCAGCAGTTACCGTGGGACAGATAATGAAAAACTGTTTTTT.

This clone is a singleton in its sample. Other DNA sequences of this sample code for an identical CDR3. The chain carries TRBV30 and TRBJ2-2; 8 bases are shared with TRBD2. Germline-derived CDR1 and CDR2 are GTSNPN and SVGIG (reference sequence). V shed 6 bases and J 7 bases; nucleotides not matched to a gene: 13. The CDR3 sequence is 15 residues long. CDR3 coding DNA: TGTGCCTGCAACCCCGGGACTAGGGGGGGCGGGGAGCTGTTTTTT. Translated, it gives CACNPGTRGGGELFF.

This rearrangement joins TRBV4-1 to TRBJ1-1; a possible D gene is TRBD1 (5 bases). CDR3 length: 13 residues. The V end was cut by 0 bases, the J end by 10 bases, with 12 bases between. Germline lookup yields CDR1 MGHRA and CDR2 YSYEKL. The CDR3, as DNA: TGCGCCAGCAGCCAAGATCGGGTAAGGGGAGCTTTCTTT. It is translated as CASSQDRVRGAFF.

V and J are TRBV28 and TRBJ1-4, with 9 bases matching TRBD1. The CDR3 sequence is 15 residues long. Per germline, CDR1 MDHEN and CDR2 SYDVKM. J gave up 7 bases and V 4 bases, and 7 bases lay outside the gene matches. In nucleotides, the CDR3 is TGTGCCAGCAGTTCAAACAGGGGGCGATTTGAAAAACTGTTTTTT. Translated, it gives CASSSNRGRFEKLFF.

The CDR3 loop is CASSVRDSRAYNEQFF. The CDR3 DNA follows: TGTGCCAGCAGCGTGCGGGACTCACGGGCCTACAATGAGCAGTTCTTC. The chain uses TRBV11-3 and TRBJ2-1, with a tentative D call TRBD2 (6 bases). Trimming removed 5 bases from V and 2 bases from J, with 16 bases in between. Germline V lookup: CDR1 SGHNT, CDR2 YENEEA. The CDR3 runs to 16 residues. The whole variable domain, filled in from reference TRBV11-3 and TRBJ2-1, reads EAGVVQSPRYKIIEKKQPVAFWCNPISGHNTLYWYLQNLGQGPELLIRYENEEAVDDSQLPKDRFSAERLKGVDSTLKIQPAELGDSAVYLCASSVRDSRAYNEQFFGPGTRLTVL.

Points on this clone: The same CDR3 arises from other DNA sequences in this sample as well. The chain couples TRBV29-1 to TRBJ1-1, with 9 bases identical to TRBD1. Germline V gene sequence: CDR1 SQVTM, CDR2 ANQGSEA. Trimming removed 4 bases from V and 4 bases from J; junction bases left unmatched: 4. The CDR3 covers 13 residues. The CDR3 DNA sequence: TGCAGCGTTGGGGACAGGGCGGGCACTGAAGCTTTCTTT. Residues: CSVGDRAGTEAFF.

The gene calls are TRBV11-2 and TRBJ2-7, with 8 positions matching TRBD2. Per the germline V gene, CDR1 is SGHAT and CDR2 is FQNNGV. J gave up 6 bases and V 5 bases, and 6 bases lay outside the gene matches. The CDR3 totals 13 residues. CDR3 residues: CASSPGLESEQYF. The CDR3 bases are TGTGCCAGCAGCCCGGGACTAGAGAGCGAGCAGTACTTC.

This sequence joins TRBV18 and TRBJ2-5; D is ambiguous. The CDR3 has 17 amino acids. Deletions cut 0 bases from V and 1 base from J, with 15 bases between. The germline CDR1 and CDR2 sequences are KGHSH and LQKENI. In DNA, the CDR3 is TGTGCCAGCTCACCACCTAATTTGCGCGGTATCCAAGAGACCCAGTACTTC. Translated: CASSPPNLRGIQETQYF.

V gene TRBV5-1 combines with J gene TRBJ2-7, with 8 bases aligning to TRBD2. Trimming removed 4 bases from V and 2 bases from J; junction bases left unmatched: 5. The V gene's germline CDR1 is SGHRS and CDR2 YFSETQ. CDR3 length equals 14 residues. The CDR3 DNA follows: TGCGCCAGCAGCAGGGGACTAGGTCCCTACGAGCAGTACTTC. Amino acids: CASSRGLGPYEQYF.

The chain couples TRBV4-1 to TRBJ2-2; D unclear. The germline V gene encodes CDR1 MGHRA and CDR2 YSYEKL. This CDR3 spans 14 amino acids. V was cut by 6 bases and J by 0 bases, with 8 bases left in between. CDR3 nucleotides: TGCGCCAGCAGGCACGGGTCGAACACCGGGGAGCTGTTTTTT. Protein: CASRHGSNTGELFF.

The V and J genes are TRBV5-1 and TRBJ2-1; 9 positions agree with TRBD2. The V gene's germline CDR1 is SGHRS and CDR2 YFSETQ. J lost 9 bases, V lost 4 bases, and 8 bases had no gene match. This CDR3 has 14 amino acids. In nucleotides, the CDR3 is TGCGCCAGCAGCGCCGAACTAGCGGGTGGTGAGCAGTTCTTC. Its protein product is CASSAELAGGEQFF. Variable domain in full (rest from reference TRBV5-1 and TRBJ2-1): KAGVTQTPRYLIKTRGQQVTLSCSPISGHRSVSWYQQTPGQGLQFLFEYFSETQRNKGNFPGRFSGRQFSNSRSEMNVSTLELGDSALYLCASSAELAGGEQFFGPGTRLTVL.

CDR3 region: CASSLNGLSYEQYF. In nucleotides, the CDR3 is TGTGCCAGCAGCTTAAACGGTCTTTCCTACGAGCAGTACTTC. The chain has TRBV11-2 and TRBJ2-7; D uncertain. Deletions cut 2 bases from V and 1 base from J, with 9 bases between. The CDR3 extends over 14 amino acids. Per germline, CDR1 SGHAT and CDR2 FQNNGV.

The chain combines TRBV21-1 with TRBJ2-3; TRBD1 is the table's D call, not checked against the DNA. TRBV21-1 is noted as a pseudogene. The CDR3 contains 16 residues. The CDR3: CASSKLGQGGTDTQYF. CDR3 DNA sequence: TGTGCCAGCAGCAAACTAGGACAGGGGGGGACAGATACGCAGTATTTT.

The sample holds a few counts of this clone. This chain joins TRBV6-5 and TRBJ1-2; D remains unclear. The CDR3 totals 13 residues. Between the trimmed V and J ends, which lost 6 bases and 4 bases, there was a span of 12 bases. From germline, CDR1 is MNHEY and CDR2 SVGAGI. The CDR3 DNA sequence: TGTGCCAGCAGAGACTTTTACACCTATGGCTACACCTTC. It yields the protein CASRDFYTYGYTF.

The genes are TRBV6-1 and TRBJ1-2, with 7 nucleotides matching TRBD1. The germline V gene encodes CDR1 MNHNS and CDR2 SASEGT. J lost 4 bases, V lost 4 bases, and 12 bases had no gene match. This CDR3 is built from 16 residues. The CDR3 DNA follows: TGTGCCAGCAGTGTGGAGGAGGGGGCTGGTGGCTATGGCTACACCTTC. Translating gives CASSVEEGAGGYGYTF.

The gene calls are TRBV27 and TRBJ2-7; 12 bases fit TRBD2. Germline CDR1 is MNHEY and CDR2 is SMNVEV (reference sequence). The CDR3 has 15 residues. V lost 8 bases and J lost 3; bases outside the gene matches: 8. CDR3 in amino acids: CASGTRLAGDYEQYF. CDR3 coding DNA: TGTGCCAGCGGAACCAGACTAGCGGGAGACTACGAGCAGTACTTC.

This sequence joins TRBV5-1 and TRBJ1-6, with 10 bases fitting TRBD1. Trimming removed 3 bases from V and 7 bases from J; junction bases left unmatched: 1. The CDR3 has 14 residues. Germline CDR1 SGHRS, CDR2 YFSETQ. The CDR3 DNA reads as TGCGCCAGCAGCTCGGGACAGGGGAATTCACCCCTCCACTTT. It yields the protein CASSSGQGNSPLHF.

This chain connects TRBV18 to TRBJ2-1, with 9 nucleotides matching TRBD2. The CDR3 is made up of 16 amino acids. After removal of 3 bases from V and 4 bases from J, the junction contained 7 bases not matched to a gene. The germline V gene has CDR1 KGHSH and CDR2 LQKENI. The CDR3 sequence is CASSPPGSGRYNEQFF. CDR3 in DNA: TGTGCCAGCTCACCCCCCGGCAGCGGGAGGTACAATGAGCAGTTCTTC. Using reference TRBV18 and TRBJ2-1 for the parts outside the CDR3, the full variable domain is NAGVMQNPRHLVRRRGQEARLRCSPMKGHSHVYWYRQLPEEGLKFMVYLQKENIIDESGMPKERFSAEFPKEGPSILRIQQVVRGDSAAYFCASSPPGSGRYNEQFFGPGTRLTVL.